This T cell receptor (beta chain) was profiled in a study of control samples from healthy donors and cancer patients. Sequencing was performed with immunoSEQ multiplex PCR; in TCRdb, only in-frame clones are kept and a portion is missing. The table shows about 220,000 clones, with about 95% occurring only once. This CDR3 contains 13 residues. Per germline, CDR1 SGDLS and CDR2 YYNGEE. Trimming took 7 bases from V and 4 from J; bases not matched to a gene: 3. The rearrangement links TRBV9 to TRBJ1-2; 11 positions match TRBD1. This clonotype originated in a man aged 50 to 60 in good health. Sequenced sample: blood. The CDR3: CASAGTGGYGYTF. CDR3 nucleotides: TGTGCCAGCGCTGGGACAGGGGGCTATGGCTACACCTTC.